Listed below are T cell receptor beta chains from one sample, sequenced in a study of CD8 T cells in ankylosing spondylitis. TCRdb ran MiXCR on the 5' RACE reads and lists one entry per CDR3 protein. The sample includes about 330,000 distinct CDR3 sequences, less than 9.5% of them seen just once. The specimen sequenced was blood, either unsorted or a sorted T cell fraction (not recorded which). Receptors originate from a male donor with ankylosing spondylitis. The CDR3 runs from the conserved cysteine through the conserved F or W. A D gene is named only where the DNA matches it firmly. Size is omitted from some rows. Given values are once, few, many or a class for expanded clones.

V,size,J,D,DNA,CDR3
TRBV20-1,few,TRBJ1-5,NA,TGCAGCGAGAGGAACAGTACCCCCAGAGATCAGCCCCAGCATTTT,CSERNSTPRDQPQHF
TRBV11-1,few,TRBJ2-1,TRBD2,TGTGCCAGCAGCACGACGGGACTAGCGGGACGAAGCTCCTACAATGAGCAGTTCTTC,CASSTTGLAGRSSYNEQFF
TRBV9,few,TRBJ2-2,NA,TGTGCCAGCAGCGTAGCTGACGGGGAGCTGTTTTTT,CASSVADGELFF
TRBV14,few,TRBJ2-3,NA,TGTGCCAGCACCCAAACAAGGTCAGATACGCAGTATTTT,CASTQTRSDTQYF
TRBV5-1,NA,TRBJ2-7,NA,TGCGCCAGTTGGGCCGGGAGCGAGACCCCCTACGAGCAGTACTTC,CASWAGSETPYEQYF
TRBV10-3,NA,TRBJ1-2,NA,TGTGCCATCAGTGAGTCGGGTCCTAACTATGGCTACACCTTC,CAISESGPNYGYTF
TRBV6-1,few,TRBJ1-5,NA,TGTGCCAGCAGTGAAATGACAGGTCGTAGCAATCAGCCCCAGCATTTT,CASSEMTGRSNQPQHF
TRBV4-2,few,TRBJ2-1,TRBD2,TGTGCCAGCAGCCAAGCTAGCGGGAGTCACAATGAGCAGTTCTTC,CASSQASGSHNEQFF
TRBV18,NA,TRBJ2-5,TRBD1,TGTGCCAGCTCGCTGATGACAGGGGACGGGCAAGAGACCCAGTACTTC,CASSLMTGDGQETQYF
TRBV12-3/TRBV12-4,few,TRBJ2-1,NA,TGTGCCAGCAGTTTACTAGGGTATGAGCAGTTCTTC,CASSLLGYEQFF
TRBV10-2,NA,TRBJ2-1,TRBD1,TGCGCCACAAAGGGGGCCGGTGAGCAGTTCTTC,CATKGAGEQFF
TRBV27,few,TRBJ2-3,TRBD2,TGTGCCAGCACCGCCCGTGGGGGACTAGGAGATACGCAGTATTTT,CASTARGGLGDTQYF
TRBV2,NA,TRBJ1-2,TRBD1,TGTGCCAGCAGTAGCGGACAGGGGGCGCGAGGGTCCTATGGCTACACCTTC,CASSSGQGARGSYGYTF
TRBV20-1,few,TRBJ1-1,TRBD1,TGCAGTGCTCAACCCCGGACAGGGATGAACACTGAAGTTTTCTTT,CSAQPRTGMNTEVFF
TRBV12-3/TRBV12-4,NA,TRBJ1-3,NA,TGTGCCAGCTACTACCGAAGGACCCACTCTGGAAACACCATATATTTT,CASYYRRTHSGNTIYF
TRBV7-8,NA,TRBJ1-6,TRBD1,TGTGCCAGCAGCTCAATAAGCGACAGGGTTTATAATTCACCCCTCCACTTT,CASSSISDRVYNSPLHF
TRBV7-8,few,TRBJ1-4,NA,TGTGCCAGCAGCTTAGGATCTGGTGAAAAACTGTTTTTT,CASSLGSGEKLFF
TRBV5-1,NA,TRBJ2-6,NA,TGCGCCAGCAGCTTGAACCCAGGGGTTTCTGGGGCCAACGTCCTGACTTTC,CASSLNPGVSGANVLTF
TRBV19,NA,TRBJ1-1,NA,TGTGCCAGTAGTACGGACAGGAACACTGAAGCTTTCTTT,CASSTDRNTEAFF
TRBV5-1,few,TRBJ2-7,NA,TGCGCCAGCAGCCACCTGGGGGGCTCCTACGAGCAGTACTTC,CASSHLGGSYEQYF
TRBV4-2,many,TRBJ2-6,NA,TGTGCCAGCAGCCAAGGGCGAAACTCTGGGGCCAACGTCCTGACTTTC,CASSQGRNSGANVLTF
TRBV6-5,few,TRBJ1-2,NA,TGTGCCAGCAGTTACTCGGCAGTCAGCTATGGCTACACCTTC,CASSYSAVSYGYTF